This TCR beta chain was retrieved from a study of molecular identifiers for immune sequencing clone quantification. Bulk TCR libraries were made with methods that had been previously described and with listed TCR primers. TCRdb independently ran MiXCR on the PCR reads; one entry per CDR3 protein. The sample includes some 65,000 distinct CDR3 sequences, roughly 20% seen only once; the top ten take roughly 1.4%. Study-level points and caveats: Whereas naive cells kept under 1% of molecules in clones above 20 RNA copies, such clones held over 99% in effectors.

Libraries of naive CD8 T cells were made from roughly 18,000 to 920,000 sorted cells. They used 10%, 30% or 50% RNA. In the sort, naive CD8 T cells were defined as CD8+CD4-CCR7+CD45RA+. Ten or more counts support this clonotype. What it binds is unknown. CDR1 is LGHNA, CDR2 YSLEER, per germline. The CDR3 contains 15 residues. Deletions cut 0 bases from V and 3 bases from J, with 9 bases between. The TCR sequence derives from a human donor in good health. Some libraries in this study had Jurkat cell RNA spiked in. The chain is built from TRBV4-3 and TRBJ1-5; D unclear. The sequenced sample consisted of naive CD8+ T cells from blood, with Jurkat cell RNA spiked in. Subset in this sample: FACS-sorted CD8+CD4-CCR7+CD45RA+ naive T cells. CDR3 region: CASSQDRGFNQPQHF. CDR3 nucleotides: TGCGCCAGCAGCCAAGATCGGGGTTTCAATCAGCCCCAGCATTTT.